This TCR beta chain was observed in a study of T cell changes during pregnancy in multiple sclerosis. The table came from immunoSEQ multiplex PCR; TCRdb's copy has only in-frame clones and leaves some out. The sample includes about 3,500 clones, approximately 84% of them seen just once. Trimming stripped 10 bases from V and 5 bases from J, with 11 bases between. There are 11 residues in the CDR3. The germline CDR1 and CDR2 sequences are SNHLY and FYNNEI. J is TRBJ1-1 and V is TRBV2; D unclear. Here the sequenced sample was CD8+ T cells from peripheral blood mononuclear cells, taken in the first trimester of pregnancy. The sequence was obtained from a female donor in good health, enrolled as a control in a pregnancy study. CDR3 DNA: TGTGCCACCACTCGAATTACTGAAGCTTTCTTT. It yields the protein CATTRITEAFF.